Reported below is one TCR beta chain. Its antigen is not yet known. No much larger clone is present one base from it, and per-base qualities are unavailable. The CDR1 and CDR2 encoded by the germline V gene are SGHTA and FQGNSA. Trimming accounts for 3 bases at V and 0 bases at J, while the number of junction bases matched to no gene is 4. CDR3 length: 15 amino acids, cysteine to phenylalanine. This entry keeps only the CDR3 DNA: 45 bases, framed from base 1. The CDR3 regions of human TCRbeta chains were analyzed by immunosequencing. On the study's bioinformatics: TCRs in the repertoires were compared against a reference library of SARS-CoV-2-specific TCRs that had been generated with the MIRA antigen-specificity platform. Breadth was defined as the fraction of unique TCRs that were SARS-CoV-2-associated, and depth was defined as the fraction of total T cells that were SARS-CoV-2-associated. Using the MIRA data, each spike-specific TCR was mapped to the spike region that the TCR reacts to and placed in a CD4 or CD8 class. Log10-transformed breadth and depth values were compared by one-way ANOVA with Sidak's multiple comparisons tests. TCRdb's version of the immuneACCESS table is confined to in-frame rearrangements and falls short of the full clone set. An unresolved V gene accounts for under half of the shortfall where checked; the remainder is of unknown origin. Clone size and V and J calls were adopted from that table, with D and trimming inferred from the DNA. The sample table holds about 110,000 clones, of which 75% to 95% were seen once. Approximately 5.6% of the sample goes to the ten largest clones.

These data belong to a study of T cell responses to AZD1222 COVID-19 vaccine (dated by TCRdb to the early 2020s). In terms of the full investigation: A total of 233 trial participants underwent TCR sequencing, of whom 200 to 220 received two doses of AZD1222 and about 25 received two doses of the MenACWY control vaccine. Trial participants were enrolled by age into subgroups of 18-55, 56-69 and 70-plus years, and around 150, 28 and 57 TCR-sequenced participants, respectively, were included in these subgroups.

Per the publication, the time point label means: about 28 days (+/-7) after the second vaccine dose. AZD1222 recipients whose second dose came at about 4 weeks and those whose second dose came at about 12 weeks were combined into one group, since spike-specific TCR depth and breadth did not differ between the two schedules. Vaccinee samples were obtained from the UK trials COV001 and COV002, which included a single-blind randomized controlled phase 2/3 trial of AZD1222 (ChAdOx1 nCoV-19) in healthy adults. For TCRbeta chain sequencing, PBMC samples were collected from trial participants at day 0 and at day 28 after the second dose. Results the study describes overall, beyond this receptor: Reportedly, almost half of the unique spike-specific TCRs recognized epitopes lying outside the regions that are mutated in the B.1.351 and B.1.1.7 variants. Because no samples from the day 14 peak response were available, repertoires could be characterized only after the peak T cell response. In the small 56-69-year group, the increase in depth fell short of significance, most likely because of low power. Only five to seven AZD1222 recipients were SARS-CoV-2 seropositive at baseline, limiting conclusions about previously exposed vaccinees. Participants were mostly white British and included more females than males, and it was suggested by the authors that clonal diversity may have been underestimated. After two AZD1222 doses, spike-specific TCR breadth and depth were significantly higher than at day 0 and than in MenACWY recipients. The vaccine-associated CD4 TCRs covered the entire spike protein, and the dominant responses fell in regions 160-218 and 743-854.

This receptor was identified in an adult who received the AZD1222 COVID-19 vaccine. Recombination joined TRBV7-2 with TRBJ2-7, with 8 junctional bases fitting TRBD1. The input for sequencing was peripheral blood, taken 28 days after the second AZD1222 dose. The CDR3 protein is CASSFSGGSSYEQYF. DNA sequence: TGTGCCAGCAGCTTCTCAGGGGGCAGCTCCTACGAGCAGTACTTC.